This record covers a single T cell receptor beta chain. What it binds is not known. Treatment denoted: roughly nine-day PBMC culture with coronavirus spike peptide pools or control peptides (ViraFEST assay). This specimen comes from a study of vaccination and CD4 T cells after COVID-19. The assay that was used to sequence DNA from cultured CD4+ T cells was the Oncomine TCR Beta short-read assay. Someone extracted genomic DNA from cultured CD4+ T cells. TCRdb itself ran the PCR reads through MiXCR, one entry per CDR3 protein. Of around 18,000 distinct CDR3 sequences in the sample, around 61% were seen once. The CDR3 is 15 amino acids. Trimming left V 4 bases short and J 6 bases short, with 13 bases between. The germline CDR1 and CDR2 sequences are SGHNT and YENEEA.

The source is a human donor who had recovered from COVID-19. Sample: CD4+ T cells from blood, cultured in vitro. The chain employs TRBV11-3 and TRBJ1-6; possibly TRBD1 for D (5 bases). The CDR3 region is CASSSRGHRNSPLHF. Written as DNA, the CDR3 is TGTGCCAGCAGCTCCCGTGGACACCGTAATTCACCCCTCCACTTT.